The rows below give T cell receptor beta chains drawn from one sample of a study of CD8 T cells in Susac syndrome. TCRdb re-called the immunoSEQ multiplex PCR reads with MiXCR, one entry per CDR3 protein. The table lists some 200,000 distinct CDR3 sequences, 92% of them singletons. Sequences were obtained from CD8+ T cells from PBMCs. The receptors come from a human donor with multiple sclerosis. The CDR3 runs from the conserved cysteine through the conserved F or W. Each record gives: clone size, V gene, D gene, J gene, CDR3 protein, CDR3 DNA. D genes are given only for firm matches. Clone size is not always given. Where it is, it says once, few, many or a class for expanded clones.

abundance: .
v_gene: TRBV12-3/TRBV12-4
d_gene: .
j_gene: TRBJ2-3
CDR3aa: CASSFPGVTDTDTQYF
CDR3nt: TGTGCCAGCAGTTTTCCCGGGGTCACAGACACAGATACGCAGTATTTT

abundance: once
v_gene: TRBV12-3/TRBV12-4
d_gene: .
j_gene: TRBJ2-6
CDR3aa: CASSASYPGTVSPGANVLTF
CDR3nt: TGTGCCAGCAGTGCCTCTTATCCCGGGACCGTCTCCCCTGGGGCCAACGTCCTGACTTTC

abundance: .
v_gene: TRBV27
d_gene: TRBD1
j_gene: TRBJ2-3
CDR3aa: CASSLYQGATDTQYF
CDR3nt: TGTGCCAGCAGTTTATACCAGGGGGCAACAGATACGCAGTATTTT

abundance: .
v_gene: TRBV25-1
d_gene: TRBD1
j_gene: TRBJ2-5
CDR3aa: CASSEFEGARSETQYF
CDR3nt: TGTGCCAGCAGTGAATTCGAGGGGGCGCGATCGGAGACCCAGTACTTC

abundance: .
v_gene: TRBV6-2/TRBV6-3
d_gene: .
j_gene: TRBJ1-1
CDR3aa: CASSYFVTDTEAFF
CDR3nt: TGTGCCAGCAGTTATTTTGTTACAGACACTGAAGCTTTCTTT

abundance: .
v_gene: TRBV29-1
d_gene: TRBD1
j_gene: TRBJ2-7
CDR3aa: CSVEDRRQGPGYEQYF
CDR3nt: TGCAGCGTTGAAGACCGAAGACAGGGGCCGGGATACGAGCAGTACTTC

abundance: .
v_gene: TRBV27
d_gene: .
j_gene: TRBJ2-4
CDR3aa: CASSLWGVQDNIQYF
CDR3nt: TGTGCCAGCAGTTTATGGGGTGTCCAGGATAACATTCAGTACTTC

abundance: .
v_gene: TRBV3-1
d_gene: .
j_gene: TRBJ2-3
CDR3aa: CASSQDKEVLTDTQYF
CDR3nt: TGTGCCAGCAGCCAAGATAAAGAGGTGCTCACAGATACGCAGTATTTT

abundance: .
v_gene: TRBV9
d_gene: .
j_gene: TRBJ2-5
CDR3aa: CASSVQGKRETQYF
CDR3nt: TGTGCCAGCAGCGTCCAAGGGAAGAGGGAGACCCAGTACTTC

abundance: once
v_gene: TRBV5-1
d_gene: .
j_gene: TRBJ1-4
CDR3aa: CASSLGMTATNEKLFF
CDR3nt: TGCGCCAGCAGCTTGGGTATGACAGCAACTAATGAAAAACTGTTTTTT

abundance: .
v_gene: TRBV12-3/TRBV12-4
d_gene: .
j_gene: TRBJ1-4
CDR3aa: CASRFQGTQTNEKLFF
CDR3nt: TGTGCCAGCCGGTTTCAAGGCACGCAAACTAATGAAAAACTGTTTTTT

abundance: .
v_gene: TRBV29-1
d_gene: TRBD1
j_gene: TRBJ2-7
CDR3aa: CSVALGDRVAEQYF
CDR3nt: TGCAGCGTCGCTCTGGGGGACAGGGTGGCCGAGCAGTACTTC

abundance: few
v_gene: TRBV2
d_gene: TRBD2
j_gene: TRBJ2-7
CDR3aa: CASSSSGGAYEQYF
CDR3nt: TGTGCCAGCAGTTCCAGCGGGGGCGCTTACGAGCAGTACTTC

abundance: once
v_gene: TRBV9
d_gene: .
j_gene: TRBJ1-1
CDR3aa: CASSVAHQNTEAFF
CDR3nt: TGTGCCAGCAGCGTAGCCCACCAGAACACTGAAGCTTTCTTT

abundance: .
v_gene: TRBV6-6
d_gene: .
j_gene: TRBJ1-1
CDR3aa: CASIETEAFF
CDR3nt: TGTGCCAGCATTGAGACTGAAGCTTTCTTT

abundance: .
v_gene: TRBV2
d_gene: .
j_gene: TRBJ2-3
CDR3aa: CASSGWPGQADTQYF
CDR3nt: TGTGCCAGCAGTGGCTGGCCAGGGCAGGCAGATACGCAGTATTTT

abundance: .
v_gene: TRBV29-1
d_gene: .
j_gene: TRBJ1-2
CDR3aa: CSVRKGQENGYTF
CDR3nt: TGCAGCGTTAGAAAGGGTCAGGAGAATGGCTACACCTTC

abundance: .
v_gene: TRBV6-6
d_gene: .
j_gene: TRBJ1-6
CDR3aa: CASRETGTVNSPLHF
CDR3nt: TGTGCCAGCAGGGAGACCGGGACGGTAAATTCACCCCTCCACTTT

abundance: once
v_gene: TRBV27
d_gene: .
j_gene: TRBJ1-5
CDR3aa: CASSGTIYQPQHF
CDR3nt: TGTGCCAGCAGCGGTACGATTTATCAGCCCCAGCATTTT

abundance: .
v_gene: TRBV12-3/TRBV12-4
d_gene: .
j_gene: TRBJ2-7
CDR3aa: CASSFLQLSQQYF
CDR3nt: TGTGCCAGCAGTTTCCTCCAACTGAGCCAGCAGTACTTC

abundance: .
v_gene: TRBV18
d_gene: .
j_gene: TRBJ1-1
CDR3aa: CASSPVGGGNTEAFF
CDR3nt: TGTGCCAGCTCACCGGTCGGAGGGGGGAACACTGAAGCTTTCTTT

abundance: .
v_gene: TRBV4-1
d_gene: TRBD2
j_gene: TRBJ2-7
CDR3aa: CASSPSGGEQYF
CDR3nt: TGCGCCAGCAGCCCTAGCGGGGGAGAGCAGTACTTC

abundance: .
v_gene: TRBV7-9
d_gene: .
j_gene: TRBJ2-1
CDR3aa: CASSFLAGGDEQFF
CDR3nt: TGTGCCAGCAGCTTTTTAGCCGGGGGAGATGAGCAGTTCTTC

abundance: once
v_gene: TRBV20-1
d_gene: .
j_gene: TRBJ2-3
CDR3aa: CSLTGSTDTQYF
CDR3nt: TGCAGTCTGACAGGAAGCACAGATACGCAGTATTTT

abundance: .
v_gene: TRBV7-9
d_gene: .
j_gene: TRBJ2-3
CDR3aa: CASSFETSADTQYF
CDR3nt: TGTGCCAGCAGCTTTGAAACCTCAGCGGATACGCAGTATTTT

abundance: .
v_gene: TRBV5-6
d_gene: .
j_gene: TRBJ2-7
CDR3aa: CASSLVRGHEQYF
CDR3nt: TGTGCCAGCAGCTTGGTGCGGGGTCACGAGCAGTACTTC

abundance: .
v_gene: TRBV30
d_gene: .
j_gene: TRBJ2-1
CDR3aa: CAWTVYNEQFF
CDR3nt: TGTGCCTGGACAGTCTACAATGAGCAGTTCTTC

abundance: once
v_gene: TRBV7-8
d_gene: .
j_gene: TRBJ1-4
CDR3aa: CASTARATDEKLFF
CDR3nt: TGTGCCAGCACCGCCAGAGCGACAGATGAAAAACTGTTTTTT

abundance: few
v_gene: TRBV29-1
d_gene: TRBD1
j_gene: TRBJ2-7
CDR3aa: CSVQVDRPYEQYF
CDR3nt: TGCAGCGTTCAGGTGGACAGGCCCTACGAGCAGTACTTC

abundance: once
v_gene: TRBV15
d_gene: .
j_gene: TRBJ2-3
CDR3aa: CATSTRAGSGDTQYF
CDR3nt: TGTGCCACCAGCACTCGGGCGGGGAGCGGGGATACGCAGTATTTT

abundance: .
v_gene: TRBV5-6
d_gene: .
j_gene: TRBJ2-1
CDR3aa: CASRIRGSNEQFF
CDR3nt: TGTGCCAGCAGGATCCGGGGGTCGAATGAGCAGTTCTTC

abundance: .
v_gene: TRBV6-5
d_gene: TRBD2
j_gene: TRBJ2-3
CDR3aa: CASLAGAGDTQYF
CDR3nt: TGTGCTAGTTTAGCGGGGGCGGGGGATACGCAGTATTTT

abundance: .
v_gene: TRBV5-1
d_gene: .
j_gene: TRBJ2-7
CDR3aa: CASSLVGLAEQYF
CDR3nt: TGCGCCAGCAGCTTGGTAGGGTTGGCCGAGCAGTACTTC

abundance: .
v_gene: TRBV9
d_gene: .
j_gene: TRBJ2-7
CDR3aa: CASSPGVIPYEQYF
CDR3nt: TGTGCCAGCAGCCCAGGGGTGATCCCCTACGAGCAGTACTTC

abundance: .
v_gene: TRBV5-1
d_gene: TRBD2
j_gene: TRBJ2-3
CDR3aa: CASSVERGTTDTQYF
CDR3nt: TGCGCCAGCAGCGTCGAGCGGGGGACCACAGATACGCAGTATTTT

abundance: .
v_gene: TRBV6-5
d_gene: .
j_gene: TRBJ1-2
CDR3aa: CASSYSIWARDGYTF
CDR3nt: TGTGCCAGCAGTTACTCGATTTGGGCCAGGGATGGCTACACCTTC

abundance: .
v_gene: TRBV6-6
d_gene: .
j_gene: TRBJ2-7
CDR3aa: CASSYQDPEQYF
CDR3nt: TGTGCCAGCAGTTACCAGGACCCCGAGCAGTACTTC

abundance: .
v_gene: TRBV20-1
d_gene: .
j_gene: TRBJ1-3
CDR3aa: CSAPGGEAGNTIYF
CDR3nt: TGCAGTGCTCCTGGGGGGGAAGCTGGAAACACCATATATTTT

abundance: .
v_gene: TRBV7-2
d_gene: TRBD2
j_gene: TRBJ2-3
CDR3aa: CASSSQTSAQDTQYF
CDR3nt: TGTGCCAGCAGCTCCCAGACTAGCGCCCAAGATACGCAGTATTTT

abundance: .
v_gene: TRBV6-1
d_gene: TRBD2
j_gene: TRBJ2-3
CDR3aa: CASSEAPLAPITDTQYF
CDR3nt: TGTGCCAGCAGTGAAGCCCCACTAGCGCCAATCACAGATACGCAGTATTTT

abundance: .
v_gene: TRBV7-9
d_gene: .
j_gene: TRBJ1-4
CDR3aa: CASSLGFGEEEKLFF
CDR3nt: TGTGCCAGCAGCTTAGGTTTCGGGGAGGAGGAAAAACTGTTTTTT

abundance: once
v_gene: TRBV12-3/TRBV12-4
d_gene: .
j_gene: TRBJ2-1
CDR3aa: CASSNSSSYNEQFF
CDR3nt: TGTGCCAGCAGTAACAGCAGCTCCTACAATGAGCAGTTCTTC

abundance: .
v_gene: TRBV19
d_gene: .
j_gene: TRBJ2-7
CDR3aa: CASSMAWDYEQYF
CDR3nt: TGTGCCAGTAGTATGGCCTGGGACTACGAGCAGTACTTC